This section outlines one T cell receptor beta chain sequence together with its context. Its antigen is not identified. This entry is derived from a study of cytomegalovirus exposure and HLA in healthy donors. On the study more broadly: The roughly 120 million unique TCR beta sequences, from around 200 million T cells, were found by an earlier analysis.

Findings and limits, study-wide: In an earlier analysis, most TCR beta V segments were productive about 90% or about 30% of the time.

Likely unrecorded immune exposures existed in these nominally healthy donors. The PCR ran on 60 Vbeta and 13 Jbeta primers. Clones were sequenced by immunoSEQ multiplex PCR, and TCRdb holds only the in-frame ones, with some missing. Among some 200,000 clones listed, 75% to 85% were seen once. Trimming took 11 bases from V and 0 from J, leaving 9 bases between them. This CDR3 region has 12 residues. Germline assignment: CDR1 MNHNS and CDR2 SASEGT. The specimen sequenced was PBMCs. The receptor was derived from a girl aged 5-17 years in good health and CMV-seropositive. The chain recombines TRBV6-1 with TRBJ2-3; TRBD2 is a possible D gene (5 bases). This CDR3 reads CAAGYSTDTQYF. In DNA, the CDR3 is TGTGCCGCGGGCTACAGCACAGATACGCAGTATTTT.